This TCR beta chain came from a study of blood T cell repertoires in COVID-19. Assay used: immunoSEQ multiplex PCR; TCRdb lists only in-frame clones, some missing. The sample includes around 95,000 clones, around four fifths of them seen just once. This CDR3 has 12 amino acids. V lost 3 bases to trimming and J lost 4 bases, with 4 bases between them. Germline assignment: CDR1 LNHDA and CDR2 SQIVND (reference sequence). This TCR came from a man over 45 with active or convalescent COVID-19. Sequenced sample: peripheral blood. The chain uses TRBV19 and TRBJ1-5; D is unclear. CDR3 in amino acids: CASSIINQPQHF. The CDR3 nucleotides read TGTGCCAGTAGTATTATAAATCAGCCCCAGCATTTT.